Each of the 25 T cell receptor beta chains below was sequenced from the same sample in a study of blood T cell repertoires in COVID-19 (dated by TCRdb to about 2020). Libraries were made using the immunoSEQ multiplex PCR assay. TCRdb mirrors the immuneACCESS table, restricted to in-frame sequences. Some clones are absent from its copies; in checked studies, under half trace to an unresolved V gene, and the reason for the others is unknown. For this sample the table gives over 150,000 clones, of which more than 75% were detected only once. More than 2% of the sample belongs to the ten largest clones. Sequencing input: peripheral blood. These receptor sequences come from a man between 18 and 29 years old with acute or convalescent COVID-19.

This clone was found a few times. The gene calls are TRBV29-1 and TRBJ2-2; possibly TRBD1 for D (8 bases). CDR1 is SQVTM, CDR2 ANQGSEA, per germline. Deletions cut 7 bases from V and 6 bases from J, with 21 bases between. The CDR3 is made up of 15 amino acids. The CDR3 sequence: CSAGGQGAIPGELFF. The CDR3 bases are TGCAGCGCGGGGGGCCAGGGGGCCATCCCCGGGGAGCTGTTTTTT.

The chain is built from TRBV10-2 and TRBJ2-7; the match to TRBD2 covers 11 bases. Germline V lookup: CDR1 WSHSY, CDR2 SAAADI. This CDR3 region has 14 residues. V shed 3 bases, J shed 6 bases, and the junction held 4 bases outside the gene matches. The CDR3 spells CASSELAGVSEQYF. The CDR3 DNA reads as TGCGCCAGCAGTGAACTAGCGGGAGTGAGCGAGCAGTACTTC.

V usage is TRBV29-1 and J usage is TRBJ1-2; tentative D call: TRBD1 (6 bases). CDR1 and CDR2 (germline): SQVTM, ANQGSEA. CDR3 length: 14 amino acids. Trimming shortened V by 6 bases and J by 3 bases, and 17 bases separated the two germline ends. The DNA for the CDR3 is TGCAGCGTCGAGGGGGGGGAGAGGGACTATGGCTACACCTTC. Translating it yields CSVEGGERDYGYTF.

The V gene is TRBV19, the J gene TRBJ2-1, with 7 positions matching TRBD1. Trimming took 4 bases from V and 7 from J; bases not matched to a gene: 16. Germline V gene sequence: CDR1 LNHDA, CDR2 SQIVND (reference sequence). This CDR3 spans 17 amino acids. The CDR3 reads CASSTRLWDSTLNEQFF. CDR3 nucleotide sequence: TGTGCCAGTAGTACACGCCTATGGGACAGCACATTGAATGAGCAGTTCTTC.

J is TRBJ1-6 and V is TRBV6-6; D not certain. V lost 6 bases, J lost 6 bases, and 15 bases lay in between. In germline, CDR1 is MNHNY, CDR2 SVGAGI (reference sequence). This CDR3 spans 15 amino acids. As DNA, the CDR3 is TGTGCCAGCAGCCGCCCAGACAATTCTAATTCACCCCTCCACTTT. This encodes CASSRPDNSNSPLHF.

CDR3: CATGGGEQETQYF. CDR3 DNA sequence: TGTGCCACCGGGGGGGGAGAGCAAGAGACCCAGTACTTC. The rearrangement links TRBV24-1 to TRBJ2-5; 7 nucleotides line up with TRBD2. Trimming at V came to 9 bases and at J to 2 bases, leaving 5 bases not matched to a gene. The CDR3 totals 13 residues. CDR1 and CDR2 (germline): KGHDR, SFDVKD.

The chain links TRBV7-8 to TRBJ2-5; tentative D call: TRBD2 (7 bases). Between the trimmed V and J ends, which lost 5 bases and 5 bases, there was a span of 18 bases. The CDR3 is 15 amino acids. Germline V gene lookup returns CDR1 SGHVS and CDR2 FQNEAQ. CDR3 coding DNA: TGTGCCAGCAGCGGAGGGGGGGGACTAAGGGAGACCCAGTACTTC. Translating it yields CASSGGGGLRETQYF.

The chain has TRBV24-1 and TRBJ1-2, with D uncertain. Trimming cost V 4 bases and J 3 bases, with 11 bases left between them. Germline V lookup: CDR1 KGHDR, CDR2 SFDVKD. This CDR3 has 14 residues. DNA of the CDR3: TGTGCCACCAGTGACCCCGGGAGTTACTATGGCTACACCTTC. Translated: CATSDPGSYYGYTF.

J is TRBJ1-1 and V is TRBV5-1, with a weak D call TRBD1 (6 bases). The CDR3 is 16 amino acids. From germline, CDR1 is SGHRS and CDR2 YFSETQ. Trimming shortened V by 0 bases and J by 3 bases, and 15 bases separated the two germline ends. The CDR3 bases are TGCGCCAGCAGCTTGGCGGCAGGGGCTACCCACACTGAAGCTTTCTTT. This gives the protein CASSLAAGATHTEAFF.

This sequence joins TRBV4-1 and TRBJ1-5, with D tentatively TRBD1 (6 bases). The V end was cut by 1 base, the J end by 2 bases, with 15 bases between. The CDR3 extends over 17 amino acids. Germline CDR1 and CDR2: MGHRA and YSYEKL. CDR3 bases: TGCGCCAGCAGCCAAGTTGGGGGGGGCGTCGGCAATCAGCCCCAGCATTTT. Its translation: CASSQVGGGVGNQPQHF.

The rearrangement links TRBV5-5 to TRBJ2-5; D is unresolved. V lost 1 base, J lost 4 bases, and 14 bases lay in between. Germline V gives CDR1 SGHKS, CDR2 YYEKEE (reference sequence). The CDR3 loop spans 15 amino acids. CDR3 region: CASSLPPGPRETQYF. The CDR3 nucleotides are TGTGCCAGCAGCTTGCCTCCGGGTCCACGAGAGACCCAGTACTTC.

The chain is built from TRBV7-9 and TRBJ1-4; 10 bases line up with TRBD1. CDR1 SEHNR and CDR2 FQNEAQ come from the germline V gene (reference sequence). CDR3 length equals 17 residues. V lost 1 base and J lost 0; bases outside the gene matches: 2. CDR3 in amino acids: CASSLGGTGATNEKLFF. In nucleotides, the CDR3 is TGTGCCAGCAGCTTAGGAGGGACAGGGGCAACTAATGAAAAACTGTTTTTT.

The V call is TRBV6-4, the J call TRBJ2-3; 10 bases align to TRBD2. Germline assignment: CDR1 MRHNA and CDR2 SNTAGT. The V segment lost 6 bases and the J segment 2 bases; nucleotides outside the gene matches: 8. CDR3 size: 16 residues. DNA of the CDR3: TGTGCCAGCAGCCTAGCGGGAGCCCCGGACACAGATACGCAGTATTTT. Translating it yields CASSLAGAPDTDTQYF.

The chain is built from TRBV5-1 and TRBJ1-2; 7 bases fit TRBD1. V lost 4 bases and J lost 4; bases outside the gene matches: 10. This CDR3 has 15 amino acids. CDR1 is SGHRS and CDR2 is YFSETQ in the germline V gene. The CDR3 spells CASSVGQSSGYGYTF. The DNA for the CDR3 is TGCGCCAGCAGCGTGGGACAGTCCTCCGGCTATGGCTACACCTTC.

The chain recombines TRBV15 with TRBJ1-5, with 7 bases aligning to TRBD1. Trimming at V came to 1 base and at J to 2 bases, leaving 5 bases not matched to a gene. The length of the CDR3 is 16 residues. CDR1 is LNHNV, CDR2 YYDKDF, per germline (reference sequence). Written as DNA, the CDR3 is TGTGCCACCAGCAGAGCCCATACAGGGGGCAATCAGCCCCAGCATTTT. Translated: CATSRAHTGGNQPQHF.

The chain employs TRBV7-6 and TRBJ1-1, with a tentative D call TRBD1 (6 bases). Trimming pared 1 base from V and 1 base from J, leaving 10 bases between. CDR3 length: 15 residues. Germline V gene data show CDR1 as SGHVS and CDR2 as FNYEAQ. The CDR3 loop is CASSLVLTGNTEAFF. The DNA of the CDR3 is TGTGCCAGCAGCTTAGTTCTGACAGGGAACACTGAAGCTTTCTTT.

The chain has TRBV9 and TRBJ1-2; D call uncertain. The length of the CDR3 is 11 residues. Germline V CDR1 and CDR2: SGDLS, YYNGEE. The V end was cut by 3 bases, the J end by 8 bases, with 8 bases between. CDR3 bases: TGTGCCAGCAGCGGCGAGGGAGGCTACACCTTC. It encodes CASSGEGGYTF.

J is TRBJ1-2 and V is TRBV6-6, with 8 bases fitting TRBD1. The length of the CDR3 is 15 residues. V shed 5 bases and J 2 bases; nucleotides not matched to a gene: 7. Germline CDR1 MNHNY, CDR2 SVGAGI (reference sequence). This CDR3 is CASSDRTGRNYGYTF. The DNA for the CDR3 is TGTGCCAGCAGTGACCGGACAGGGCGAAACTATGGCTACACCTTC.

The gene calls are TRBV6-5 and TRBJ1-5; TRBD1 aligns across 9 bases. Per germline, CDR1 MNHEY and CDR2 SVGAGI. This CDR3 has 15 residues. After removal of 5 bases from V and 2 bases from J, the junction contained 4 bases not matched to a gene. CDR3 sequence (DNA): TGTGCCAGCAGTACGGGACAGGGAGGCAATCAGCCCCAGCATTTT. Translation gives CASSTGQGGNQPQHF.

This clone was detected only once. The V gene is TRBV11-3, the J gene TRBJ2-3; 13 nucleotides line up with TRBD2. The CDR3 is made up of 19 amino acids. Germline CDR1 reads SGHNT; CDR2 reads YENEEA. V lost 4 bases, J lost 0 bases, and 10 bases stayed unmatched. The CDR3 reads CASSSRLAGGGPSTDTQYF. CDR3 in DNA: TGTGCCAGCAGCTCCCGACTAGCGGGGGGCGGACCTAGCACAGATACGCAGTATTTT. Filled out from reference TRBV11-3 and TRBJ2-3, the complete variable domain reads EAGVVQSPRYKIIEKKQPVAFWCNPISGHNTLYWYLQNLGQGPELLIRYENEEAVDDSQLPKDRFSAERLKGVDSTLKIQPAELGDSAVYLCASSSRLAGGGPSTDTQYFGPGTRLTVL.

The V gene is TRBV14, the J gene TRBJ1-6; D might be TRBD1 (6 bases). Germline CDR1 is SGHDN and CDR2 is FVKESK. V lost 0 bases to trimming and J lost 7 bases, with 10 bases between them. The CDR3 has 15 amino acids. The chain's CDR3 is CASSQEQGNNSPLHF. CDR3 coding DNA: TGTGCCAGCAGCCAAGAACAGGGAAACAATTCACCCCTCCACTTT.

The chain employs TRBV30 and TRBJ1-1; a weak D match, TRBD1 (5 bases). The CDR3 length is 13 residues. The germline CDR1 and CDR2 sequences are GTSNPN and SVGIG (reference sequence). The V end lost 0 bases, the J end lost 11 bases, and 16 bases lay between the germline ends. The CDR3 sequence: CAWSVQAQAGAFF. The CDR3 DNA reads TGTGCCTGGAGTGTACAGGCACAGGCTGGTGCTTTCTTT. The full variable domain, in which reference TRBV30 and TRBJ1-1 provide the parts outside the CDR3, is SQTIHQWPATLVQPVGSPLSLECTVEGTSNPNLYWYRQAAGRGLQLLFYSVGIGQISSEVPQNLSASRPQDRQFILSSKKLLLSDSGFYLCAWSVQAQAGAFFGQGTRLTVV.

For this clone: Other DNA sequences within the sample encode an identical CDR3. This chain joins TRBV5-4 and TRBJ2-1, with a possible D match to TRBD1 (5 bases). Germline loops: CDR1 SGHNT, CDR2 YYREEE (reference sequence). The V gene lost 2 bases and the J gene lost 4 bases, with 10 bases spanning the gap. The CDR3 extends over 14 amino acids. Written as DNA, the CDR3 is TGTGCCAGCAGCTTTGGGGCGGATTACAATGAGCAGTTCTTC. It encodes CASSFGADYNEQFF.

The CDR3 sequence: CASLRYRASGGTTDTQYF. CDR3 in DNA: TGTGCCAGCCTCCGATACCGTGCTAGCGGGGGTACCACAGATACGCAGTATTTT. V and J are TRBV27 and TRBJ2-3, with 10 bases aligning to TRBD2. Per germline, CDR1 MNHEY and CDR2 SMNVEV (reference sequence). The CDR3 length is 18 residues. Unmatched junction bases numbered 16, after V lost 8 bases and J lost 2 bases.

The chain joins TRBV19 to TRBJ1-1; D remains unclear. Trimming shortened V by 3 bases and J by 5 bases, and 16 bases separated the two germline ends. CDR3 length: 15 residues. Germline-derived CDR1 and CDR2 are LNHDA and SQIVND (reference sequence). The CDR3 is CASSISPGRVTEAFF. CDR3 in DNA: TGTGCCAGTAGTATTTCCCCTGGGAGGGTAACTGAAGCTTTCTTT.